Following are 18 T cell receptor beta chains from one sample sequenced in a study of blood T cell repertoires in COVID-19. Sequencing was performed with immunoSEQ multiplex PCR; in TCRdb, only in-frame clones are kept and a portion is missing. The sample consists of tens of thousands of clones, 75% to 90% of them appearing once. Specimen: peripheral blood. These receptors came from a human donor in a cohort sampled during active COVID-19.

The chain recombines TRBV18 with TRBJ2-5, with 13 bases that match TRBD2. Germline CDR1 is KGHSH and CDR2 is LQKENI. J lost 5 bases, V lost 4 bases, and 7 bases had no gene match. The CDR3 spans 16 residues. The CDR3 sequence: CASSQVGLAGDETQYF. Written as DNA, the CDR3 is TGTGCCAGCTCACAAGTTGGACTAGCGGGAGATGAGACCCAGTACTTC.

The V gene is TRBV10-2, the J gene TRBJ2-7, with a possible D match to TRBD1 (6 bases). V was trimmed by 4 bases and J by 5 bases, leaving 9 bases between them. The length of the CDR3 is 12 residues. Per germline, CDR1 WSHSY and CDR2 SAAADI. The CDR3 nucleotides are TGCGCCAGCAGTGGGGGGCGCAACGAGCAGTACTTC. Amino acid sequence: CASSGGRNEQYF.

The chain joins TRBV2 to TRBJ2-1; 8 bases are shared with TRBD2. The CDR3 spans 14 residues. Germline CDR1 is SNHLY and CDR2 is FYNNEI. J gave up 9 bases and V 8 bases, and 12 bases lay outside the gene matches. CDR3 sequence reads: CASRGGIAGPEQFF. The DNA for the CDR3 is TGTGCCAGCCGGGGGGGGATAGCGGGGCCTGAGCAGTTCTTC.

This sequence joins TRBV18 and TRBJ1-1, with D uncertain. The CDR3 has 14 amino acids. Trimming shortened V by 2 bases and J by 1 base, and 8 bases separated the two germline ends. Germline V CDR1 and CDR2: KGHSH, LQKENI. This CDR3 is CASSPETPNTEAFF. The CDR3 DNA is TGTGCCAGCTCACCAGAGACACCGAACACTGAAGCTTTCTTT.

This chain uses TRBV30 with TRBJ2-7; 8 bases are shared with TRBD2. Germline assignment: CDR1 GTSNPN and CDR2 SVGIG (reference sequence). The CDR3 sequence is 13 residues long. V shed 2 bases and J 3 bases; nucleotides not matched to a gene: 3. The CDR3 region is CAWSQGLDYEQYF. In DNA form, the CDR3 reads TGTGCCTGGAGTCAGGGACTAGACTACGAGCAGTACTTC.

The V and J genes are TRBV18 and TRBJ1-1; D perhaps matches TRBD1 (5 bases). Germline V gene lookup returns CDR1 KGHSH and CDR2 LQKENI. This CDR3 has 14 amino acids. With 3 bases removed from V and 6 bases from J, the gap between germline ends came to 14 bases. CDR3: CASSPREGEAEAFF. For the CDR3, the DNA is TGTGCCAGCTCACCCCGAGAAGGGGAGGCTGAAGCTTTCTTT. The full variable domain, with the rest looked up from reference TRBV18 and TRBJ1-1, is NAGVMQNPRHLVRRRGQEARLRCSPMKGHSHVYWYRQLPEEGLKFMVYLQKENIIDESGMPKERFSAEFPKEGPSILRIQQVVRGDSAAYFCASSPREGEAEAFFGQGTRLTVV.

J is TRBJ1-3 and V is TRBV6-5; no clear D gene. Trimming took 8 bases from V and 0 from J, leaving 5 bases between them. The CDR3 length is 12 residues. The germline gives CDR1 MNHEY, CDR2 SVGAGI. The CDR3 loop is CASHSSGNTIYF. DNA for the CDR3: TGTGCCAGCCATAGCTCTGGAAACACCATATATTTT.

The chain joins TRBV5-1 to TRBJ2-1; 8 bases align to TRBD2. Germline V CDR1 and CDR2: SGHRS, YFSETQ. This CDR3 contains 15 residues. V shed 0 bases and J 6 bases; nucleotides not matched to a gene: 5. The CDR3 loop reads CASSLVAGGLNEQFF. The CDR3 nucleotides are TGCGCCAGCAGCTTGGTGGCGGGAGGCCTCAATGAGCAGTTCTTC.

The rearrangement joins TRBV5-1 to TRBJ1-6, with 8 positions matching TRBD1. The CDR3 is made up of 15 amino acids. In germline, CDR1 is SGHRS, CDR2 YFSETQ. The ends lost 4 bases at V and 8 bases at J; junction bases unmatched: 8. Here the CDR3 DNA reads TGCGCCAGCAGCCGGGCGACAGGGGATTATTCACCCCTCCACTTT. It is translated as CASSRATGDYSPLHF.

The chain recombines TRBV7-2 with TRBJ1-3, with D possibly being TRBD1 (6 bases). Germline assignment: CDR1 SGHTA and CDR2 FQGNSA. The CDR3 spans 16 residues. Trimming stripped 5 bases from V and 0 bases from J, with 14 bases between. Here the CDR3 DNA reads TGTGCCAGCAGCCCCTACACAGGGTCCTCTGGAAACACCATATATTTT. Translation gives CASSPYTGSSGNTIYF.

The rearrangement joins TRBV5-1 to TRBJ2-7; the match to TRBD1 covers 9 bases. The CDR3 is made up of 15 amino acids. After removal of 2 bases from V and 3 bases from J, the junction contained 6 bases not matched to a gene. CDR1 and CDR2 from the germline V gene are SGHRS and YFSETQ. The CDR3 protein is CASSFGGDRDYEQYF. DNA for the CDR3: TGCGCCAGCAGCTTTGGAGGGGACAGGGACTACGAGCAGTACTTC.

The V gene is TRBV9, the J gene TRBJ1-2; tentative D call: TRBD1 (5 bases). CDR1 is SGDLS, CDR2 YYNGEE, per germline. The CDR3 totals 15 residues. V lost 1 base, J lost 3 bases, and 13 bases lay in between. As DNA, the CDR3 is TGTGCCAGCAGCGTAAATCCAGGGCTTGACTATGGCTACACCTTC. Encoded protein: CASSVNPGLDYGYTF.

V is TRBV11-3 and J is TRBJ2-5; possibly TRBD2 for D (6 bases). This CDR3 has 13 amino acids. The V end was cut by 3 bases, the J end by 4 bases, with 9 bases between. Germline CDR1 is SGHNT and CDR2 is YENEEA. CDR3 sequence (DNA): TGTGCCAGCAGCTTGCGGGAAGGAGAGACCCAGTACTTC. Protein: CASSLREGETQYF.

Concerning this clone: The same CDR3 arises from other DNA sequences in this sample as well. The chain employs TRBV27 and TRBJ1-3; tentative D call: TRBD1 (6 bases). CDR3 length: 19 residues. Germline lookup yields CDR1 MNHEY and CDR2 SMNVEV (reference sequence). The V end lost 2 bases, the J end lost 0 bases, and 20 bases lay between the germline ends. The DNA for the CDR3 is TGTGCCAGCAGTTTAAGGGCACTGGGACAAGCCGGCTCTGGAAACACCATATATTTT. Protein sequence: CASSLRALGQAGSGNTIYF.

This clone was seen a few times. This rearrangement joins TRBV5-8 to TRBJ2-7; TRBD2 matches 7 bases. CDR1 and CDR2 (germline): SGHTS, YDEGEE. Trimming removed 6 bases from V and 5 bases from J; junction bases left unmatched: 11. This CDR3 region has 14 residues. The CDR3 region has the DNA TGTGCCAGCACGAAATGGGAGGGTATGAACGAGCAGTACTTC. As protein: CASTKWEGMNEQYF.

DNA for the CDR3: TGTGCCAGCACCCGACAGGGCGGGGAGCAGTTCTTC. It codes for CASTRQGGEQFF. The chain recombines TRBV2 with TRBJ2-1, with 7 bases that match TRBD1. The CDR3 is 12 residues long. CDR1 and CDR2 from the germline V gene are SNHLY and FYNNEI. V was clipped by 7 bases and J by 10 bases; unmatched bases: 7.

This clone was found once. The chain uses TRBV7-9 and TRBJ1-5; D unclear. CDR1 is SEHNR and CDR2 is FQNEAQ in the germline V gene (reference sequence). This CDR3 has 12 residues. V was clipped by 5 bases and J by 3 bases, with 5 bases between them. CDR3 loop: CASSQDNQPQHF. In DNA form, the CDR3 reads TGTGCCAGCAGCCAGGACAATCAGCCCCAGCATTTT.

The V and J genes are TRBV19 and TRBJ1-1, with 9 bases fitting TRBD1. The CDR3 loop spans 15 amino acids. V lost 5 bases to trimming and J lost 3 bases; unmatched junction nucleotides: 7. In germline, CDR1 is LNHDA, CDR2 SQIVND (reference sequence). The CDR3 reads CASSRDRATYTEAFF. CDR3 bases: TGTGCCAGTAGTCGGGACAGGGCCACGTACACTGAAGCTTTCTTT.